One T cell receptor beta chain is described in this entry. As yet, its antigen is unknown. The study ran its PCR with 60 Vbeta and 13 Jbeta primers. Methods used by the authors: There were about 86 million unique TCR beta chains by a later count, and 10 million to 12 million of them were shared. This table comes from immunoSEQ multiplex PCR, and its TCRdb copy is limited to in-frame clones, with some not included. Clone size and the V and J calls come from that table; the DNA yielded D and trimming. The table lists approximately 90,000 clones, 63% of them singletons. The sample is drawn from a study of cytomegalovirus exposure and HLA in healthy donors. This CDR3 comprises 15 residues. V shed 7 bases and J 5 bases; nucleotides not matched to a gene: 8. Looked up from germline, CDR1 is ENHRY and CDR2 is SYGVKD. Study results and caveats: Using a false discovery rate of 0.05, a later analysis showed that 16,951 TCR beta sequences were associated with HLA alleles. Most TCR sequences were rare, but some public TCRs occurred in many donors.

This chain joins TRBV10-3 and TRBJ2-3; 11 nucleotides align to TRBD2. The clonotype comes from a woman in her twenties or thirties in good health and CMV-seronegative. Sequencing used PBMCs. CDR3 sequence (DNA): TGTGCCATCACTTCTAGCGGGGGGCCCGGAGATACGCAGTATTTT. This gives the protein CAITSSGGPGDTQYF.